At least ten counts were recorded for the clone carrying this TCR beta chain. The antigen remains unidentified. The sample is drawn from a study of blood T cells in healthy people across ages. General study findings and limits: A roughly linear fall in TCR beta diversity per million T cells was seen with increasing age.

Total RNA, at least 6 micrograms per sample, was extracted from PBMCs. A J-beta primer mix and a sample-barcoded 5' primer were used in a second PCR of roughly 6 to 11 cycles. CDR3-containing paired-end reads numbered at least 2.5 million in each sample. TCRdb recomputed calls from the 5' RACE reads with MiXCR, one row per CDR3 protein. The table lists 550,000 to 800,000 distinct CDR3 sequences, approximately 21% of them singletons. This CDR3 has 16 amino acids. V was clipped by 5 bases and J by 0 bases, with 14 bases between them. This chain uses TRBV12-3 or TRBV12-4 with TRBJ2-4; perhaps TRBD1 as D (5 bases). The clonotype was recovered from a man in his 70s in good health. The sample consisted of blood. The CDR3, as DNA: TGTGCCAGCAGTCCCGGACATTCGGTAGCCAAAAACATTCAGTACTTC. It encodes CASSPGHSVAKNIQYF.